This T cell receptor beta chain is drawn from a study of shared clonotypes between healthy human individuals. This CDR3 spans 13 amino acids. Germline-derived CDR1 and CDR2 are SGDLS and YYNGEE. The V gene lost 3 bases and the J gene lost 3 bases, with 7 bases spanning the gap. About this clone itself: The same CDR3 arises from other DNA sequences in this sample as well.

Produced via immunoSEQ multiplex PCR; TCRdb's table is partial and in-frame only. Found here are 450,000 to 600,000 clones, 70% to 80% of them singletons; the top ten hold 10% to 15%. The sequence was collected from a woman aged 40 to 55 in good health. Some clones in this sample may be carry-over from other donors' samples. The material sequenced was PBMCs. The rearrangement links TRBV9 to TRBJ2-1; D is perhaps TRBD2 (5 bases). The CDR3 DNA reads as TGTGCCAGCAGCGGGACTCACTACAATGAGCAGTTCTTC. This codes for CASSGTHYNEQFF.